This note documents a single T cell receptor beta chain sequence. Sequencing used immunoSEQ multiplex PCR; TCRdb keeps in-frame clones, though not all of them. The table records about 46,000 clones, about 86% of them present only once. The germline gives CDR1 SNHLY, CDR2 FYNNEI. This CDR3 spans 15 amino acids. The V and J ends lost 5 bases and 5 bases, in that order; junction bases with no gene match: 11. The data belong to a study of T cells in localized non-small cell lung cancer. The source is a man aged 35 to 69 with stage III lung adenocarcinoma. Sequenced here: peripheral blood mononuclear cells, sampled before any cancer treatment. This sequence joins TRBV2 and TRBJ2-5, with 7 bases matching TRBD2. This CDR3 is CASSSAGELGETQYF. For the CDR3, the DNA is TGTGCCAGCAGTTCCGCGGGGGAATTAGGGGAGACCCAGTACTTC.